These T cell receptor beta chains were read from a single sample in a study of cytomegalovirus exposure and HLA in healthy donors. Assay: immunoSEQ multiplex PCR; the TCRdb copy retains only in-frame clones and omits some. The data contain 140,000 or so clones, roughly 89% of them singletons. The sequenced sample was PBMCs. The origin of the receptors is a woman aged 18-29 years in good health and CMV-seropositive. The CDR3 runs from the conserved cysteine through the conserved F or W. The D gene is left open where the match is weak. Not every row has a clone size; where given, it reads once, few, many or a size class.

d_call clone_size j_call v_call cdr3_nt cdr3_aa
. . TRBJ2-2 TRBV30 TGTGCCTGGGTAGAGGCGAACACCGGGGAGCTGTTTTTT CAWVEANTGELFF
. . TRBJ2-7 TRBV11-3 TGTGCCAGCAGCTTAGGGGCAGGGGCCCCCTACGAGCAGTACTTC CASSLGAGAPYEQYF
TRBD1 . TRBJ1-2 TRBV14 TGTGCCAGCAGCCAGACCCGGGACAGGGCAAAAGCTAACTATGGCTACACCTTC CASSQTRDRAKANYGYTF
. . TRBJ1-1 TRBV11-3 TGTGCCAGCAGTTCCGGGGATTACGCTGAAGCTTTCTTT CASSSGDYAEAFF
. once TRBJ1-1 TRBV5-1 TGCGCCAGCAGCTTGGAATCGGGAAGGAACACTGAAGCTTTCTTT CASSLESGRNTEAFF
TRBD1 . TRBJ2-7 TRBV5-4 TGTGCCAGCAGCGCCAAGGACAGGCCCTACGAGCAGTACTTC CASSAKDRPYEQYF
TRBD2 . TRBJ2-3 TRBV4-3 TGCGCCAGCAGCCTCAAGCTGACTAGCGGGGATACTACGCAGTATTTT CASSLKLTSGDTTQYF
TRBD2 . TRBJ2-1 TRBV7-2 TGTGCCAGCAGCTTACTAGCGGGGGGGTACAATGAGCAGTTCTTC CASSLLAGGYNEQFF
. . TRBJ1-2 TRBV5-1 TGCGCCAGCAGCTTGACAAGACTTAACTATGGCTACACCTTC CASSLTRLNYGYTF
. few TRBJ1-2 TRBV5-4 TGTGCCAGCAGATTCTGGGGGGGGCGAATCTATGGCTACACCTTC CASRFWGGRIYGYTF
TRBD1 . TRBJ1-2 TRBV5-4 TGTGCCAGCAGCTTGACCGACAGGGACTATGGCTACACCTTC CASSLTDRDYGYTF
TRBD1 . TRBJ1-2 TRBV10-1 TGCGCCAGCAGCGGGCAGGGGGACGGAAACTATGGCTACACCTTC CASSGQGDGNYGYTF
TRBD2 once TRBJ2-1 TRBV7-2 TGTGCCAGCAGCTCCGGGGACCCGGGACTAGCGATCCTTGAGCAGTTCTTC CASSSGDPGLAILEQFF
TRBD2 . TRBJ2-5 TRBV5-1 TGCGCCAGCAGCCCCAAGTCGACAGCGGGGTTGGGGACCCAGTACTTC CASSPKSTAGLGTQYF
TRBD2 . TRBJ2-1 TRBV12-5 TGTGCTAGTGGGCTCGGACTAGCGAATATAAATGAGCAGTTCTTC CASGLGLANINEQFF
. once TRBJ1-3 TRBV27 TGTGCCAGCAGCCCGGACAGTTTCTCTGGAAACACCATATATTTT CASSPDSFSGNTIYF
TRBD1 . TRBJ1-2 TRBV5-4 TGTGCCAGCAGCGTAGGGGGCCCCGATGGCTACACCTTC CASSVGGPDGYTF
TRBD2 . TRBJ2-7 TRBV6-6 TGTGCCAGCAGACAAGCGGGGGGCACTCTGCCGTACGAGCAGTACTTC CASRQAGGTLPYEQYF
TRBD1 . TRBJ1-2 TRBV19 TGTGCCACCAGGAACAGGGGCAACTATGGCTACACCTTC CATRNRGNYGYTF
. . TRBJ2-1 TRBV6-5 TGTGCCAGCCGGGTCGGGGTGGGCTACAATGAGCAGTTCTTC CASRVGVGYNEQFF
. . TRBJ1-1 TRBV6-5 TGTGCCAGCAGTTACTCTAACCGGGGGGGGACTGAAGCTTTCTTT CASSYSNRGGTEAFF
TRBD1 . TRBJ1-2 TRBV28 TGTGCCAGCACCTGGACAGGGGTGTTCTATGGCTACACCTTC CASTWTGVFYGYTF
. . TRBJ1-1 TRBV5-1 TGCGCCAGCAGCCCCTCGCGACTGATGAACACTGAAGCTTTCTTT CASSPSRLMNTEAFF
TRBD2 . TRBJ2-1 TRBV5-4 TGTGCCAGCAGCGGACGGACTAGCACAGGCCTAAGCTCCTACAATGAGCAGTTCTTC CASSGRTSTGLSSYNEQFF
TRBD1 . TRBJ2-1 TRBV7-6 TGTGCCAGCAGCTGGCCGGGACAGGGGGCTGACAATGAGCAGTTCTTC CASSWPGQGADNEQFF
. . TRBJ2-3 TRBV5-4 TGTGCCAGCAGCTACTCCCCGGGGGAAGAGGAAGATACGCAGTATTTT CASSYSPGEEEDTQYF
. . TRBJ1-6 TRBV11-2 TGTGCCAGCAGCTTATCGCTAGATTCACCCCTCCACTTT CASSLSLDSPLHF
. few TRBJ1-2 TRBV30 TGTGCCTGGAGTGCAGGGGCCCAGCGGGGCTACACCTTC CAWSAGAQRGYTF
TRBD2 . TRBJ2-1 TRBV7-6 TGTGCCAGCAGCGCCGGACTAGCGGGGGGATACAATGAGCAGTTCTTC CASSAGLAGGYNEQFF
. . TRBJ2-7 TRBV27 TGTGCCAGCAGTTTATCGCTGGCAACCGCATCCTACGAGCAGTACTTC CASSLSLATASYEQYF
TRBD1 . TRBJ2-7 TRBV9 TGTGCCAGCAGCGTTGGACAGGGGGAGCAGTACTTC CASSVGQGEQYF